This T cell receptor (beta chain) stems from a study of graft-versus-host responses after intestinal transplantation. Unmatched junction bases numbered 3, after V lost 1 base and J lost 7 bases. Germline CDR1 and CDR2: SGHVS and FQNEAQ. The CDR3 is 14 residues long. About this clone: The antigen is unknown.

Produced via immunoSEQ multiplex PCR; TCRdb's table is partial and in-frame only. The profile shows just under 50,000 clones, roughly 80% of them singletons. This chain uses TRBV7-8 with TRBJ2-1, with 8 positions matching TRBD2. Source: unstimulated CD4+ T cells sorted from spleen or lymph node cells, taken before transplant. This sequence originates from a human donor who was the organ donor for an intestinal transplant. CDR3 in amino acids: CASSLGGRTNEQFF. The CDR3 nucleotides read TGTGCCAGCAGCTTAGGCGGGAGGACGAATGAGCAGTTCTTC.